The rows below give T cell receptor beta chains drawn from one sample of a study of cytomegalovirus exposure and HLA in healthy donors. Sequencing was performed with immunoSEQ multiplex PCR; in TCRdb, only in-frame clones are kept and a portion is missing. The sample records some 150,000 clones, roughly four fifths being singletons. Sequencing used PBMCs. The receptors originated from a man aged 18 to 30 in good health and CMV-seropositive. Each CDR3 is given with its conserved first and last residue. D genes are given only for firm matches. Size is stated for part of the rows, as once, few or many counts, or as a class when the clone is expanded.

v_gene	abundance	j_gene	d_gene	CDR3nt	CDR3aa
TRBV6-5	NA	TRBJ2-2	TRBD2	TGTGCCAGCAGTAGCGGGAGGGCCGACACCGGGGAGCTGTTTTTT	CASSSGRADTGELFF
TRBV5-1	NA	TRBJ2-5	NA	TGCGCCAGCAGCCTGCCTTCGGGGTCGGGGGAGACCCAGTACTTC	CASSLPSGSGETQYF
TRBV2	NA	TRBJ2-1	TRBD2	TGTGCCAGCAGGGAGCGGGAGGGCTACAATGAGCAGTTCTTC	CASREREGYNEQFF
TRBV2	NA	TRBJ1-3	NA	TGTGCCAGCAGTGAATTTACAGGGAGCTCTGGAAACACCATATATTTT	CASSEFTGSSGNTIYF
TRBV30	NA	TRBJ1-5	NA	TGTGCCTGGGGAGAGAATCAGCCCCAGCATTTT	CAWGENQPQHF
TRBV2	NA	TRBJ1-5	TRBD1	TGTGCCAGCAGAGGAGGGCAGGGGGGCAATCAGCCCCAGCATTTT	CASRGGQGGNQPQHF
TRBV18	NA	TRBJ2-5	NA	TGTGCCAGCTCACTCGACAAGGCGGGGGAGACCCAGTACTTC	CASSLDKAGETQYF
TRBV6-1	NA	TRBJ2-3	TRBD1	TGTGCCAGCAGAACAGGGGCCACAGATACGCAGTATTTT	CASRTGATDTQYF
TRBV6-4	NA	TRBJ2-1	TRBD2	TGTGCCAGCAGTGCGACTAGCGGCTCCTACAATGAGCAGTTCTTC	CASSATSGSYNEQFF
TRBV2	NA	TRBJ2-7	TRBD2	TGTGCCAGCGAGAGCGGGAGGTCCTACGAGCAGTACTTC	CASESGRSYEQYF
TRBV5-1	NA	TRBJ2-1	TRBD1	TGCGCCAGCAGCTTCGGGACAGGGGCTAATGAGCAGTTCTTC	CASSFGTGANEQFF
TRBV13	once	TRBJ2-4	TRBD1	TGTGCCAGCAGCTACCGGGACAGACCCTTAGAGAGCATTCAGTACTTC	CASSYRDRPLESIQYF
TRBV15	once	TRBJ2-7	TRBD2	TGTGCCACCAGCAGAGTTGACGGGAGGAGCAACGAGCAGTACTTC	CATSRVDGRSNEQYF
TRBV5-4	NA	TRBJ2-5	NA	TGTGCCAGCAGCTTGGAGGACGGAGGACTGGAGACCCAGTACTTC	CASSLEDGGLETQYF
TRBV4-2	NA	TRBJ1-2	NA	TGTGCCAGCAGCCAAGACAGGGGAGACTATGGCTACACCTTC	CASSQDRGDYGYTF